The 27 T cell receptor beta chains listed next were all sequenced from one sample in a study of patients and donors after allogeneic stem cell transplantation. MiXCR, run by TCRdb on the RT-PCR reads, gives a single entry per CDR3 protein. This table holds approximately 24,000 distinct CDR3 sequences, 42% found once. Input material: blood, either unsorted or a sorted T cell fraction (not recorded which). The receptors stem from a human donor who was either an allogeneic HSCT recipient or a stem cell or donor lymphocyte infusion donor (not recorded which). It is not recorded whose cells these are; they may come from a transplant donor.

The chain links TRBV5-1 to TRBJ2-1, with 9 positions matching TRBD2. The CDR3 extends over 15 amino acids. The junction had 6 bases not matched to a gene; V was cut back by 7 bases and J by 1 base. Germline V gene sequence: CDR1 SGHRS, CDR2 YFSETQ. The CDR3 protein is CASRLAGGSYNEQFF. The CDR3 region has the DNA TGCGCCAGCCGCCTGGCGGGGGGGTCCTACAATGAGCAGTTCTTC.

This clonotype has a handful of counts. V is TRBV4-1 and J is TRBJ1-1; D is ambiguous. CDR3 length: 15 residues. Deletions cut 0 bases from V and 0 bases from J, with 8 bases between. In germline, CDR1 is MGHRA, CDR2 YSYEKL. The CDR3 sequence is CASSQEVAMNTEAFF. The CDR3 DNA reads as TGCGCCAGCAGCCAAGAAGTAGCGATGAACACTGAAGCTTTCTTT.

The rearrangement links TRBV5-1 to TRBJ2-1; 7 positions agree with TRBD1. CDR3 length: 13 residues. V trimming: 6 bases; J trimming: 7 bases; junction bases outside the gene matches: 7. The germline V gene encodes CDR1 SGHRS and CDR2 YFSETQ. In DNA form, the CDR3 reads TGCGCCAGCACCTGGACAGGACCAAATGAGCAGTTCTTC. Translating gives CASTWTGPNEQFF.

This clonotype appeared a few times. The chain is built from TRBV4-1 and TRBJ1-5; no definite D call. Trimming cost V 1 base and J 6 bases, with 10 bases left between them. The CDR3 loop spans 14 amino acids. Germline loops: CDR1 MGHRA, CDR2 YSYEKL. CDR3 sequence: CASSQGGLGQPQHF. The CDR3 DNA sequence: TGCGCCAGCAGCCAAGGAGGGTTGGGTCAGCCCCAGCATTTT.

The chain links TRBV25-1 to TRBJ2-7, with D tentatively TRBD1 or TRBD2 (5 bases each). The CDR3 is 13 residues long. Germline-derived CDR1 and CDR2 are MGHDK and SYGVNS. Trimming took off 8 bases at V and 0 bases at J, with 11 bases between the two ends. CDR3 nucleotide sequence: TGTGCCAGCCTGGAGGACACCTCCTACGAGCAGTACTTC. It encodes CASLEDTSYEQYF.

This clonotype was seen many times. This chain links TRBV12-3 or TRBV12-4 with TRBJ1-5; TRBD1 might be the D (5 bases). CDR3 length: 14 amino acids. Trimming stripped 3 bases from V and 4 bases from J, with 10 bases between. The CDR3 nucleotides are TGTGCCAGCAGTTTGGGGGGTCGAAATCAGCCCCAGCATTTT. Residues: CASSLGGRNQPQHF.

A few counts support this clonotype. The V and J genes are TRBV5-1 and TRBJ1-1; 7 nucleotides align to TRBD1. Germline CDR1 reads SGHRS; CDR2 reads YFSETQ. The trim removed 4 bases at V and 6 bases at J, leaving 9 bases unmatched. The CDR3 has 14 residues. The CDR3 DNA reads TGCGCCAGCAGCGGAAGGACAGGTCGGTCTGAAGCTTTCTTT. Translated, it gives CASSGRTGRSEAFF.

The chain recombines TRBV18 with TRBJ2-7; 10 bases are shared with TRBD1. The CDR3 runs to 15 residues. Germline V lookup: CDR1 KGHSH, CDR2 LQKENI. Germline trimming cut 3 bases from V and 4 bases from J; bases unmatched to any gene: 6. The chain's CDR3 is CASSPPDRGGYEQYF. CDR3 bases: TGTGCCAGCTCACCTCCGGACAGGGGGGGGTACGAGCAGTACTTC.

This clonotype showed up just once. V gene TRBV5-1 combines with J gene TRBJ1-1; the D gene is possibly TRBD1 (6 bases). The CDR3 has 14 amino acids. Germline CDR1 is SGHRS and CDR2 is YFSETQ. Trimming stripped 1 base from V and 2 bases from J, with 9 bases between. CDR3 sequence: CASSLRGTNTEAFF. The CDR3 DNA reads as TGCGCCAGCAGCTTGAGAGGGACAAACACTGAAGCTTTCTTT.

The chain joins TRBV6-1 to TRBJ1-1, with D unclear. Germline-derived CDR1 and CDR2 are MNHNS and SASEGT. V was trimmed by 7 bases and J by 2 bases, leaving 14 bases between them. The CDR3 loop spans 14 amino acids. Here the CDR3 DNA reads TGTGCCAGCATCAACGGGTTAGGCAACACTGAAGCTTTCTTT. Translation gives CASINGLGNTEAFF.

This sequence joins TRBV5-1 and TRBJ2-7, with D perhaps TRBD1 (6 bases). The CDR3 length is 14 residues. CDR1 is SGHRS and CDR2 is YFSETQ in the germline V gene. Trimming pared 2 bases from V and 3 bases from J, leaving 12 bases between. The CDR3 bases are TGCGCCAGCAGCTTCGGGACACCCCTCTACGAGCAGTACTTC. Its protein product is CASSFGTPLYEQYF. Complete variable domain (other parts from reference TRBV5-1 and TRBJ2-7): KAGVTQTPRYLIKTRGQQVTLSCSPISGHRSVSWYQQTPGQGLQFLFEYFSETQRNKGNFPGRFSGRQFSNSRSEMNVSTLELGDSALYLCASSFGTPLYEQYFGPGTRLTVT.

The chain combines TRBV3-1 with TRBJ1-3; D gene ambiguous. V was shortened by 5 bases and J by 4 bases, with 6 bases between the two germline ends. The V gene's germline CDR1 is LGHDT and CDR2 YNNKEL (reference sequence). This CDR3 region has 12 residues. The CDR3: CASSSDGNTIYF. The DNA of the CDR3 is TGTGCCAGCAGCTCGGACGGAAACACCATATATTTT.

This chain joins TRBV7-3 and TRBJ2-2, with TRBD2 matching 10 bases. CDR3 size: 21 residues. The junction had 18 bases not matched to a gene; V was cut back by 5 bases and J by 0 bases. Germline V gene lookup returns CDR1 SGHTA and CDR2 FQGTGA. CDR3: CASSPFEGTSDRGANTGELFF. Here the CDR3 DNA reads TGTGCCAGCAGCCCCTTCGAGGGGACTAGCGATCGCGGCGCGAACACCGGGGAGCTGTTTTTT.

This clonotype was observed a single time. J is TRBJ2-1 and V is TRBV4-1; 9 bases are a match to TRBD2. From germline, CDR1 is MGHRA and CDR2 YSYEKL. J gave up 10 bases and V 4 bases, and 14 bases lay outside the gene matches. The CDR3 loop spans 16 amino acids. CDR3 coding DNA: TGCGCCAGCAGCCGTCCAAAGCGGGAGGACTTAGGGGAGCAGTTCTTC. It codes for CASSRPKREDLGEQFF.

The chain couples TRBV6-5 to TRBJ2-2; the D gene is possibly TRBD2 (5 bases). The V gene lost 7 bases and the J gene lost 6 bases, with 15 bases spanning the gap. The CDR3 runs to 14 residues. CDR1 MNHEY and CDR2 SVGAGI come from the germline V gene. CDR3 residues: CASTETGVPGELFF. In DNA form, the CDR3 reads TGTGCCAGCACCGAAACCGGGGTCCCCGGGGAGCTGTTTTTT.

The chain recombines TRBV25-1 with TRBJ1-4; D gene uncertain. This CDR3 has 14 amino acids. Germline V gives CDR1 MGHDK, CDR2 SYGVNS. The V and J ends lost 2 bases and 3 bases respectively, with 7 bases between them. CDR3 residues: CASSEVQPNEKLFF. DNA for the CDR3: TGTGCCAGCAGTGAAGTACAGCCTAATGAAAAACTGTTTTTT. The full variable domain, rest sourced from reference TRBV25-1 and TRBJ1-4, is EADIYQTPRYLVIGTGKKITLECSQTMGHDKMYWYQQDPGMELHLIHYSYGVNSTEKGDLSSESTVSRIRTEHFPLTLESARPSHTSQYLCASSEVQPNEKLFFGSGTQLSVL.

This sequence joins TRBV5-1 and TRBJ2-7; 8 positions match TRBD1. The CDR3 is made up of 16 amino acids. The V and J ends lost 0 bases and 3 bases, in that order; junction bases with no gene match: 8. Per the germline V gene, CDR1 is SGHRS and CDR2 is YFSETQ. CDR3 residues: CASSLAQGQVFYEQYF. The CDR3 DNA is TGCGCCAGCAGCTTGGCCCAGGGACAGGTGTTCTACGAGCAGTACTTC.

This chain uses TRBV9 with TRBJ1-1, with 10 positions matching TRBD1. The junction had 3 bases not matched to a gene; V was cut back by 4 bases and J by 0 bases. CDR1 is SGDLS, CDR2 YYNGEE, per germline. This CDR3 is 15 amino acids long. CDR3: CASSSGTGVNTEAFF. CDR3 nucleotides: TGTGCCAGCAGCTCAGGGACAGGGGTGAACACTGAAGCTTTCTTT.

The genes are TRBV5-5 and TRBJ1-1; no definite D call. The germline gives CDR1 SGHKS, CDR2 YYEKEE (reference sequence). V lost 5 bases, J lost 8 bases, and 10 bases lay in between. The length of the CDR3 is 11 residues. The DNA of the CDR3 is TGTGCCAGCAGTCGGACGGAGGAAGCTTTCTTT. Amino acid sequence: CASSRTEEAFF. Looking up the rest from reference TRBV5-5 and TRBJ1-1 gives the full variable domain: DAGVTQSPTHLIKTRGQQVTLRCSPISGHKSVSWYQQVLGQGPQFIFQYYEKEERGRGNFPDRFSARQFPNYSSELNVNALLLGDSALYLCASSRTEEAFFGQGTRLTVV.

The rearrangement uses TRBV5-1 and TRBJ2-1; D ambiguous. The germline CDR1 and CDR2 sequences are SGHRS and YFSETQ. CDR3 length: 15 residues. Trimming took 4 bases from V and 7 from J, leaving 18 bases between them. Written as DNA, the CDR3 is TGCGCCAGCAGCCTTAGGACGGCTGGCGGAAATGAGCAGTTCTTC. Residues: CASSLRTAGGNEQFF.

The rearrangement links TRBV5-5 to TRBJ2-5; D is unresolved. The CDR3 spans 13 residues. In germline, CDR1 is SGHKS, CDR2 YYEKEE (reference sequence). Trimming removed 4 bases from V and 5 bases from J, with 12 bases in between. CDR3 residues: CASSPRGAETQYF. The CDR3 DNA is TGTGCCAGCAGCCCGAGAGGTGCCGAGACCCAGTACTTC.

A few counts support this clonotype. This chain connects TRBV6-5 to TRBJ2-7; a possible D gene is TRBD1 (6 bases). Germline lookup yields CDR1 MNHEY and CDR2 SVGAGI. The CDR3 is 14 amino acids. V lost 5 bases to trimming and J lost 1 base, with 12 bases between them. The chain's CDR3 is CASSLRDNSYEQYF. The DNA of the CDR3 is TGTGCCAGCAGTCTAAGGGACAATTCCTACGAGCAGTACTTC.

The chain carries TRBV7-9 and TRBJ1-2; no reliable D call. The germline gives CDR1 SEHNR, CDR2 FQNEAQ (reference sequence). V was pared by 8 bases and J by 8 bases, with 24 bases between. This CDR3 contains 15 residues. The CDR3 sequence: CASLPWGPVRGGYTF. The DNA for the CDR3 is TGTGCCAGCCTACCCTGGGGTCCAGTTAGAGGGGGCTACACCTTC.

This sequence joins TRBV6-6 and TRBJ1-5; D is ambiguous. CDR1 is MNHNY and CDR2 is SVGAGI in the germline V gene (reference sequence). The CDR3 extends over 13 amino acids. Between the trimmed V and J ends, which lost 4 bases and 3 bases, there was a span of 7 bases. CDR3 in DNA: TGTGCCAGCAGTTCGACTTACAATCAGCCCCAGCATTTT. Translated: CASSSTYNQPQHF.

J is TRBJ2-1 and V is TRBV2; D may be TRBD1 (5 bases). Looked up from germline, CDR1 is SNHLY and CDR2 is FYNNEI. This CDR3 region has 14 residues. Trimming cost V 8 bases and J 0 bases, with 11 bases left between them. The CDR3 sequence is CASQGFGSYNEQFF. The CDR3 DNA reads as TGTGCCAGCCAGGGCTTTGGCTCCTACAATGAGCAGTTCTTC.

This clonotype was counted between two and nine times. The chain is built from TRBV20-1 and TRBJ1-1; the D is unclear. V lost 0 bases and J 1 base, leaving 6 bases between the germline ends. Germline V gives CDR1 DFQATT, CDR2 SNEGSKA (reference sequence). This CDR3 is built from 13 residues. The CDR3 bases are TGCAGTGCTAGAGACGGGAGGAACACTGAAGCTTTCTTT. It yields the protein CSARDGRNTEAFF.

The V gene is TRBV15, the J gene TRBJ2-1; no reliable D call. CDR3 size: 12 residues. CDR1 and CDR2 (germline): LNHNV, YYDKDF (reference sequence). Deletions cut 0 bases from V and 11 bases from J, with 8 bases between. CDR3 DNA sequence: TGTGCCACCAGCAGAGACGCAACTAAGCAGTTCTTC. Its translation: CATSRDATKQFF.